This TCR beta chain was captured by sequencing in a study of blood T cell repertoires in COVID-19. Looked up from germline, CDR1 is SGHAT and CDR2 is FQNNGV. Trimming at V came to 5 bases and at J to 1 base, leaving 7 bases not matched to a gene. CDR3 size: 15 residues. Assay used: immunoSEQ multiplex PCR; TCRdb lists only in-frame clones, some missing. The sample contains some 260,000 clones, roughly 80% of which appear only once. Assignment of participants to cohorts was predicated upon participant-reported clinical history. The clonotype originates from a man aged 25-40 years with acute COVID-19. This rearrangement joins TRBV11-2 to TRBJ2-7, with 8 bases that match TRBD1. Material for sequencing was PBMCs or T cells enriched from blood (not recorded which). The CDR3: CASSQGASRSYEQYV. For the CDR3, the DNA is TGTGCCAGCAGCCAGGGGGCTTCCCGATCCTACGAGCAGTACGTC.